A selection of T cell receptor beta chains follows, all from one sample in a study of blood T cell repertoires in COVID-19. Clones were read by immunoSEQ multiplex PCR, and TCRdb kept only the in-frame ones, dropping some. The table records over 200,000 clones, approximately 88% of them present only once. Sequencing was carried out using peripheral blood. The receptors were gathered from a man between 60 and 75 years old who had recovered from COVID-19. CDR3s include the opening cysteine and the closing phenylalanine or tryptophan. The D gene is left open where the match is weak. Where a row states a size, it is once, few, many or the class of an expanded clone; other rows omit it.

v_gene	j_gene	d_gene	abundance	CDR3aa	CDR3nt
TRBV9	TRBJ2-4	.	once	CASSSSGYGAKNIQYF	TGTGCCAGCAGCAGCTCAGGGTACGGGGCCAAAAACATTCAGTACTTC
TRBV4-3	TRBJ1-5	.	many	CASSQERGQPQHF	TGCGCCAGCAGCCAGGAAAGGGGACAGCCCCAGCATTTT
TRBV21-1	TRBJ2-3	.	once	CASNRTGPNLGAGDPHTDTQYF	TGTGCCAGCAACCGAACTGGCCCAAACCTGGGGGCGGGAGACCCTCACACAGATACGCAGTATTTT
TRBV7-2	TRBJ2-1	TRBD2	.	CASSYRLAGGMNEQFF	TGTGCCAGCAGTTACCGACTAGCGGGAGGTATGAATGAGCAGTTCTTC
TRBV7-2	TRBJ2-7	.	.	CASSLHGSIEQYF	TGTGCCAGCAGCTTACATGGGAGTATCGAGCAGTACTTC
TRBV6-5	TRBJ1-2	TRBD1	.	CASSLTPGQGNGYTF	TGTGCCAGCAGTCTCACCCCGGGACAGGGGAATGGCTACACCTTC
TRBV6-6	TRBJ1-6	TRBD1	once	CASSPGQGSSYNSPLHF	TGTGCCAGCAGTCCGGGACAGGGGAGCTCCTATAATTCACCCCTCCACTTT
TRBV7-2	TRBJ2-5	.	.	CASSSTMSKETQYF	TGTGCCAGCAGCTCAACTATGAGCAAAGAGACCCAGTACTTC
TRBV6-5	TRBJ1-5	.	.	CASRTTGLGQPQHF	TGTGCCAGCAGGACTACAGGGCTAGGACAGCCCCAGCATTTT
TRBV11-3	TRBJ2-7	.	few	CAISRGGGPGEQYF	TGTGCCATCTCACGAGGGGGGGGTCCGGGCGAGCAGTACTTC
TRBV6-6	TRBJ1-2	TRBD1	.	CASTGAGQGYGYTF	TGTGCCAGCACCGGAGCTGGACAGGGCTATGGCTACACCTTC
TRBV2	TRBJ1-1	TRBD1	.	CASNPRGLMNTEAFF	TGTGCCAGCAACCCTAGGGGGCTGATGAACACTGAAGCTTTCTTT
TRBV6-5	TRBJ2-3	TRBD1	once	CASSSPSGGGTDTQYF	TGTGCCAGCAGTTCCCCATCAGGGGGTGGCACAGATACGCAGTATTTT
TRBV18	TRBJ1-2	TRBD1	.	CASSPYRDSYGYTF	TGTGCCAGCTCACCATACCGGGACAGCTATGGCTACACCTTC
TRBV3-1/TRBV3-2	TRBJ2-2	.	.	CASSPGNLVLPGELFF	TGTGCCAGCAGCCCCGGGAACCTTGTCCTCCCCGGGGAGCTGTTTTTT